This T cell receptor beta chain was obtained from a study of OX40 agonist ivuxolimab in advanced cancers. Per germline, CDR1 SGHDT and CDR2 YYEEEE. The length of the CDR3 is 13 residues. V lost 0 bases, J lost 4 bases, and 8 bases lay in between. Measured with immunoSEQ multiplex PCR; TCRdb has only the in-frame clones, and not every one. The sample consists of about 51,000 clones, around 77% of them appearing once. The sample here was CD4+ or CD8+ T cells sorted from blood, taken in a trial of the OX40 agonist ivuxolimab. The sequence came from an adult with an advanced solid tumor such as melanoma, head and neck, liver or kidney cancer. The rearrangement links TRBV5-6 to TRBJ2-7; D is uncertain. As DNA, the CDR3 is TGTGCCAGCAGCTTGGCCAGAGGTTACGAGCAGTACTTC. It specifies CASSLARGYEQYF.